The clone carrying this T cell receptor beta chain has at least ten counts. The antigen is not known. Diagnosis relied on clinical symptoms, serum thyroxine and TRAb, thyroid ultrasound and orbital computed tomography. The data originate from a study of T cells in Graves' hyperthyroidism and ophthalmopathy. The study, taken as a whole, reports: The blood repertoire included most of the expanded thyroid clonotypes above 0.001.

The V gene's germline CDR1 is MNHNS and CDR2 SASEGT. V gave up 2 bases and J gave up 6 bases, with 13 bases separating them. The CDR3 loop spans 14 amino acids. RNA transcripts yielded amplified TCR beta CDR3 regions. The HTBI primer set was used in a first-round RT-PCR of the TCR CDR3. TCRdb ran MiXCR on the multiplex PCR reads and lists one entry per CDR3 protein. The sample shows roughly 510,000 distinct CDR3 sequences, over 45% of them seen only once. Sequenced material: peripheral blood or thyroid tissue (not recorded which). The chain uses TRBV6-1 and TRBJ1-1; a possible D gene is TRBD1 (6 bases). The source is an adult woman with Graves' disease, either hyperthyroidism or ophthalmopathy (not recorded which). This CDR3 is CASSESGALSEAFF. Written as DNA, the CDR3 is TGTGCCAGCAGTGAATCAGGGGCACTATCTGAAGCTTTCTTT.